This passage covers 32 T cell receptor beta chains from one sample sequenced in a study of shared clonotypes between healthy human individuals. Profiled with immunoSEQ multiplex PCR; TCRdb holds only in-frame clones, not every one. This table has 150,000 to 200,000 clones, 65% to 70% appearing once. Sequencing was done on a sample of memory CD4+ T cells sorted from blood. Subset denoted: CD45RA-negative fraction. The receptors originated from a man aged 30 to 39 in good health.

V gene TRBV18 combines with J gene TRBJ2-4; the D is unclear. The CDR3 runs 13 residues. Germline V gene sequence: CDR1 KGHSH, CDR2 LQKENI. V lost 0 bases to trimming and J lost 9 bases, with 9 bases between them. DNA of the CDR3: TGTGCCAGCTCACCACCTCCTGCGGTCATTCAGTACTTC. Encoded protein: CASSPPPAVIQYF. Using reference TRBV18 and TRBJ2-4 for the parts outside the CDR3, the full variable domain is NAGVMQNPRHLVRRRGQEARLRCSPMKGHSHVYWYRQLPEEGLKFMVYLQKENIIDESGMPKERFSAEFPKEGPSILRIQQVVRGDSAAYFCASSPPPAVIQYFGAGTRLSVL.

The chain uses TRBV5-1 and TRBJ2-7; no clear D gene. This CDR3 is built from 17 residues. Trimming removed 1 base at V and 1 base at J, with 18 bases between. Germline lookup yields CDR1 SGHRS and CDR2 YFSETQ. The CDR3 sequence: CASSLSSWAVDSYEQYF. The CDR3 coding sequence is TGCGCCAGCAGCTTGTCAAGCTGGGCAGTGGATTCCTACGAGCAGTACTTC. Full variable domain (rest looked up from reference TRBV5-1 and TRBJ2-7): KAGVTQTPRYLIKTRGQQVTLSCSPISGHRSVSWYQQTPGQGLQFLFEYFSETQRNKGNFPGRFSGRQFSNSRSEMNVSTLELGDSALYLCASSLSSWAVDSYEQYFGPGTRLTVT.

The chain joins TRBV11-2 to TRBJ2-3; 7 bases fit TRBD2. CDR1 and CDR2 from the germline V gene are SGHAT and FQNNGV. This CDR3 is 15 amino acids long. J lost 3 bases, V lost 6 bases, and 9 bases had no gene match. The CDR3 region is CASSYLGGSTDTQYF. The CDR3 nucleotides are TGTGCCAGCAGTTACTTGGGAGGGAGTACAGATACGCAGTATTTT. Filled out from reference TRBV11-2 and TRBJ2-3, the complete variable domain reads EAGVAQSPRYKIIEKRQSVAFWCNPISGHATLYWYQQILGQGPKLLIQFQNNGVVDDSQLPKDRFSAERLKGVDSTLKIQPAKLEDSAVYLCASSYLGGSTDTQYFGPGTRLTVL.

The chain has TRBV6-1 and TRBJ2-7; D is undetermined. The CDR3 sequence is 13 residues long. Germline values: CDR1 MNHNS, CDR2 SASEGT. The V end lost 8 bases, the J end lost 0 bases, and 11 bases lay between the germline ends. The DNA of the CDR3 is TGTGCCAGCCAACGTCACCACTCCTACGAGCAGTACTTC. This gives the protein CASQRHHSYEQYF.

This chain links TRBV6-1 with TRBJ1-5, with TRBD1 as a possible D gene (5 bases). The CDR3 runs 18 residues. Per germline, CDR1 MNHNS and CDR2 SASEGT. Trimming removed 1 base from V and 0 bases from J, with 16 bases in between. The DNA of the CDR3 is TGTGCCAGCAGTGAAGGGGGCAGTTCGCGCTATAGCAATCAGCCCCAGCATTTT. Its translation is CASSEGGSSRYSNQPQHF.

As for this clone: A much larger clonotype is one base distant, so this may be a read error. CDR3 nucleotide sequence: TGTGCCAGCAGCCACCAAGAGACCCAGTACTTC. Translating gives CASSHQETQYF. V gene TRBV11-2 combines with J gene TRBJ2-5, with D unresolved. Between the trimmed V and J ends, which lost 5 bases and 0 bases, there was a span of 1 base. CDR3 length: 11 amino acids. Germline V lookup: CDR1 SGHAT, CDR2 FQNNGV.

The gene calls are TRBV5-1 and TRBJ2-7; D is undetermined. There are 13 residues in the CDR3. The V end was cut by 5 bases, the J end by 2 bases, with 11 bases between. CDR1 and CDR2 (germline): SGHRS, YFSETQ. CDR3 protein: CASSIRVAYEQYF. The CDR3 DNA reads TGCGCCAGCAGTATCCGGGTAGCCTACGAGCAGTACTTC.

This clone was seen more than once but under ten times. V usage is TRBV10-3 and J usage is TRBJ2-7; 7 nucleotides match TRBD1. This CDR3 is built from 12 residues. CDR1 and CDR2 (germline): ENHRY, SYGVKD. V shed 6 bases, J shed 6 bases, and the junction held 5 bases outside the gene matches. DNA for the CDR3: TGTGCCATCAGCGTACAGGGGTCCGAGCAGTACTTC. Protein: CAISVQGSEQYF.

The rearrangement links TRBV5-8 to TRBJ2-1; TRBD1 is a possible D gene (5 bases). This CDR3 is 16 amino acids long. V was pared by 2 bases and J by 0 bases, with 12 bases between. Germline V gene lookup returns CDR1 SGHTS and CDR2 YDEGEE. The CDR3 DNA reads TGTGCCAGCAGCTTTGGCTCAGGGCTCTCCTACAATGAGCAGTTCTTC. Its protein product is CASSFGSGLSYNEQFF.

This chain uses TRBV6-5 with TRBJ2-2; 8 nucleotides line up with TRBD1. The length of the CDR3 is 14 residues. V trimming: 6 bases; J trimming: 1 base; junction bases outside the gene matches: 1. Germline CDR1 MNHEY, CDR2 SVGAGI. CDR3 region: CASRGQVNTGELFF. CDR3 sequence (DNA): TGTGCCAGCAGGGGACAGGTGAACACCGGGGAGCTGTTTTTT.

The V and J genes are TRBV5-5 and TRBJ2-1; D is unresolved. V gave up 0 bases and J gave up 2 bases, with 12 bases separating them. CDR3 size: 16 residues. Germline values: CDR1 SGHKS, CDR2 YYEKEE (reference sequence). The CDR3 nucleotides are TGTGCCAGCAGCTTGGTAGTGTCACCCCCCTACAATGAGCAGTTCTTC. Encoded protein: CASSLVVSPPYNEQFF.

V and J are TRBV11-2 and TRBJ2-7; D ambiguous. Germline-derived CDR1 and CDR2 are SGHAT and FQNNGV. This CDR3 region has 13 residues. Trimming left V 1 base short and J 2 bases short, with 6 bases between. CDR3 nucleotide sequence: TGTGCCAGCAGCTTAGGGGAAACCTACGAGCAGTACTTC. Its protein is CASSLGETYEQYF.

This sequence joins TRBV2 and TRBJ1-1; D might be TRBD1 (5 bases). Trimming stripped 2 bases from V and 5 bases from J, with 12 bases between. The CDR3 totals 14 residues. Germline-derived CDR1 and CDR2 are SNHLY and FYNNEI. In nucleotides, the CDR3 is TGTGCCAGCAGTGAATTGGGGGGAGGGACTGAAGCTTTCTTT. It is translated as CASSELGGGTEAFF.

The CDR3 spells CASSMQVYSNQPQHF. In DNA, the CDR3 is TGTGCCAGCAGCATGCAGGTCTATAGCAATCAGCCCCAGCATTTT. The chain employs TRBV7-3 and TRBJ1-5; D not resolved. Germline CDR1 SGHTA, CDR2 FQGTGA. Trimming removed 5 bases from V and 0 bases from J, with 11 bases in between. This CDR3 has 15 amino acids. Variable domain in full (rest from reference TRBV7-3 and TRBJ1-5): GAGVSQTPSNKVTEKGKYVELRCDPISGHTALYWYRQSLGQGPEFLIYFQGTGAADDSGLPNDRFFAVRPEGSVSTLKIQRTERGDSAVYLCASSMQVYSNQPQHFGDGTRLSIL.

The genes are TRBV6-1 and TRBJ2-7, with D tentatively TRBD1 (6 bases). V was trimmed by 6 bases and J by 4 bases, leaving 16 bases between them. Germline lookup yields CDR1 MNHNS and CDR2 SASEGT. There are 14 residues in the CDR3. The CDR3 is CASSAERQAYEQYF. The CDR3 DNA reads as TGTGCCAGCAGCGCCGAGAGACAGGCTTACGAGCAGTACTTC.

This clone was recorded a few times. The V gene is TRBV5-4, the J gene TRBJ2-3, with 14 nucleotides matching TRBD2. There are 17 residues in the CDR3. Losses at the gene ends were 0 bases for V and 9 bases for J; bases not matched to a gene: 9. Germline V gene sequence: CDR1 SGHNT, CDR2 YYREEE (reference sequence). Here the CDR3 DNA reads TGTGCCAGCAGCTTGGCGACTAGCGGGAGGGGGGGTGGAACGCAGTATTTT. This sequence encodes CASSLATSGRGGGTQYF.

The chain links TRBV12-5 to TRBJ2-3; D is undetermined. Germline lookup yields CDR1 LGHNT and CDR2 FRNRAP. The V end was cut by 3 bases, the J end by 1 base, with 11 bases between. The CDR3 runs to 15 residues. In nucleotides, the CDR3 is TGTGCTAGTGGTTTATCATCCGTGGGCACAGATACGCAGTATTTT. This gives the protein CASGLSSVGTDTQYF. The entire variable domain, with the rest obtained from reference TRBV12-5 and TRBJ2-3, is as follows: DARVTQTPRHKVTEMGQEVTMRCQPILGHNTVFWYRQTMMQGLELLAYFRNRAPLDDSGMPKDRFSAEMPDATLATLKIQPSEPRDSAVYFCASGLSSVGTDTQYFGPGTRLTVL.

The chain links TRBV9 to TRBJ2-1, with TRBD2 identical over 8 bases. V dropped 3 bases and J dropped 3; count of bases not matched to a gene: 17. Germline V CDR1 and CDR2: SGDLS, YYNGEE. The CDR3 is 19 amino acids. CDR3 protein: CASSAGAGRAGEFYNEQFF. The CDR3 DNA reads TGTGCCAGCAGCGCAGGGGCAGGGCGAGCGGGAGAGTTCTACAATGAGCAGTTCTTC.

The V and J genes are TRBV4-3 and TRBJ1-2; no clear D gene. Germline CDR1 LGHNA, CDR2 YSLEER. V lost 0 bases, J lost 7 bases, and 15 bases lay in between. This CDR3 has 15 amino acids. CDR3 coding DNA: TGCGCCAGCAGCCAAGATCACGCGGGGATGGTTGGCTACACCTTC. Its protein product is CASSQDHAGMVGYTF.

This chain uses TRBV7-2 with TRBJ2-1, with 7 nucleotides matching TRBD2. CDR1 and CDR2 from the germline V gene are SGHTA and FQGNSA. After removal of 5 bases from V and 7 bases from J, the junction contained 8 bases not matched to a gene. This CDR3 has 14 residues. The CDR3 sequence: CASSPTRGSNEQFF. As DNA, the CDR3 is TGTGCCAGCAGCCCGACGCGCGGGAGTAATGAGCAGTTCTTC.

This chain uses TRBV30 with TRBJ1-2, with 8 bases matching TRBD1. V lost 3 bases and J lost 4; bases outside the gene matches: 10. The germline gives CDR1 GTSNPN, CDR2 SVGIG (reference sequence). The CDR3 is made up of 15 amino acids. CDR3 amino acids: CAWRLWLQGGYGYTF. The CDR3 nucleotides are TGTGCCTGGAGGCTATGGTTACAGGGGGGCTATGGCTACACCTTC.

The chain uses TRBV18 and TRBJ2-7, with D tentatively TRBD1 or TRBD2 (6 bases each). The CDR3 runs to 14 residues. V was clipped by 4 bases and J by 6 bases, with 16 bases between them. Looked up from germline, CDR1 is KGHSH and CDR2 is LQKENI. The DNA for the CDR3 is TGTGCCAGCTCACAAGGATCTACGGGGGCCGAGCAGTACTTC. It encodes CASSQGSTGAEQYF.

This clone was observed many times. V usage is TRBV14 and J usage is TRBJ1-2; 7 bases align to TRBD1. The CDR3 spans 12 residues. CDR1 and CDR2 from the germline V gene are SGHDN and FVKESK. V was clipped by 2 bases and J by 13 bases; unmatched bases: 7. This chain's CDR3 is CASSQNRDRVTF. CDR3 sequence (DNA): TGTGCCAGCAGCCAAAACCGGGACAGAGTCACCTTC.

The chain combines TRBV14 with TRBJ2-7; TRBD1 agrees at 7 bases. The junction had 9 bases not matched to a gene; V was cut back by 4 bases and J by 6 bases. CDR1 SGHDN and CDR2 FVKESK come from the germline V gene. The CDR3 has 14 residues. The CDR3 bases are TGTGCCAGCAGCCCCATCGAGGGGGCAGGCGAGCAGTACTTC. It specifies CASSPIEGAGEQYF.

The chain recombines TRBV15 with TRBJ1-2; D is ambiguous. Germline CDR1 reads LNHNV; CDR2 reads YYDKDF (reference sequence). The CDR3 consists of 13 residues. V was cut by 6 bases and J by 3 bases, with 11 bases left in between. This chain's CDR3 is CATSLGGDYGYTF. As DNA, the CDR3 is TGTGCCACCAGTTTGGGTGGGGACTATGGCTACACCTTC.

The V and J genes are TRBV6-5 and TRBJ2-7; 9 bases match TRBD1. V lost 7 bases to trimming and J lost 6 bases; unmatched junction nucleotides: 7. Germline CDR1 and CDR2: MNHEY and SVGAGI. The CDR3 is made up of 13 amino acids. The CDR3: CASTAGTGSEQYF. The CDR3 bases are TGTGCCAGCACGGCAGGGACAGGGTCCGAGCAGTACTTC.

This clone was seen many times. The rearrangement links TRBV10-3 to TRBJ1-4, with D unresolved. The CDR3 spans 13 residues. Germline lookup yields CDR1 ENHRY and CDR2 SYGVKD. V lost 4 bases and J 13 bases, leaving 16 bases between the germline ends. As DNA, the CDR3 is TGTGCCATCAGTGTTGTCCTGAACGTCGGACTGTTTTTT. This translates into CAISVVLNVGLFF.

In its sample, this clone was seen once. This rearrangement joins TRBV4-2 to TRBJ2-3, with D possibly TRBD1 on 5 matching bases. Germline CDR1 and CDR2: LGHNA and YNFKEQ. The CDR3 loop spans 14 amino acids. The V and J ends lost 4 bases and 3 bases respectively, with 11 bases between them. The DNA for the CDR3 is TGTGCCAGCAGCCCCCGAAGGGGAACAGATACGCAGTATTTT. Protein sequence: CASSPRRGTDTQYF.

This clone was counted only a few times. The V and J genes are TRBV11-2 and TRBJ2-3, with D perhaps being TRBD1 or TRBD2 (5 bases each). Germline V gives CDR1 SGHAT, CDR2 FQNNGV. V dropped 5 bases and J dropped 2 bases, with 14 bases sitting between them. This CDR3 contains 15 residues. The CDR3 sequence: CASSAGAVITDTQYF. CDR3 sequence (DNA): TGTGCCAGCAGCGCCGGGGCCGTGATCACAGATACGCAGTATTTT.

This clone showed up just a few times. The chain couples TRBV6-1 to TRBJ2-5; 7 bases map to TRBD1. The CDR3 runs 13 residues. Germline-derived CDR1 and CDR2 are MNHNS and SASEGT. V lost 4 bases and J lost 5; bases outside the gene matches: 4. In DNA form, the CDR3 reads TGTGCCAGCAGTGGACAGGGTTTCGAGACCCAGTACTTC. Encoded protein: CASSGQGFETQYF.

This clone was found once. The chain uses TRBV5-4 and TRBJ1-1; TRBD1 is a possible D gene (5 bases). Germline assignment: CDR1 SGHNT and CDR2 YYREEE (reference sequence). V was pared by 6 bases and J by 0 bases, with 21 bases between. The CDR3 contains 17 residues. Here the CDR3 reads CASNKGHRPTMNTEAFF. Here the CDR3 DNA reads TGTGCCAGCAACAAAGGACACAGGCCGACCATGAACACTGAAGCTTTCTTT.

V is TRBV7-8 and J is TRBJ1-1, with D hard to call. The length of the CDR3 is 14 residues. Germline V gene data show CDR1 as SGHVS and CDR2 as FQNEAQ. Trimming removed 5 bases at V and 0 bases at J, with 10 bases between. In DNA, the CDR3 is TGTGCCAGCAGCGCACACGACATGAACACTGAAGCTTTCTTT. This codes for CASSAHDMNTEAFF.